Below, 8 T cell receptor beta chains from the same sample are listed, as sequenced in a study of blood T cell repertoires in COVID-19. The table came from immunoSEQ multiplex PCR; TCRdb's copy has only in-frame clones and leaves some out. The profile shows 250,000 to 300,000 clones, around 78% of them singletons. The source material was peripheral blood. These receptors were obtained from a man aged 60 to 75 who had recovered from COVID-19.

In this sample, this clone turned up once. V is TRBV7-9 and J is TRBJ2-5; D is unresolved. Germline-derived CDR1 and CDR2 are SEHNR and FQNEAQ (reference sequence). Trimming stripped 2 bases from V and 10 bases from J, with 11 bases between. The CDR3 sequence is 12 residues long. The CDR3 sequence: CASSLSSPGQYF. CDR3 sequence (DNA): TGTGCCAGCAGCTTATCTTCCCCAGGCCAGTACTTC.

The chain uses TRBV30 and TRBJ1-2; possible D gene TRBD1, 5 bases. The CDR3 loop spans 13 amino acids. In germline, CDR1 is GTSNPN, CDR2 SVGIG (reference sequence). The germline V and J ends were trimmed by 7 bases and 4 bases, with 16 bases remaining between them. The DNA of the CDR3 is TGTGCCTACGCATGGGGCAGCAGCTATGGCTACACCTTC. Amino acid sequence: CAYAWGSSYGYTF.

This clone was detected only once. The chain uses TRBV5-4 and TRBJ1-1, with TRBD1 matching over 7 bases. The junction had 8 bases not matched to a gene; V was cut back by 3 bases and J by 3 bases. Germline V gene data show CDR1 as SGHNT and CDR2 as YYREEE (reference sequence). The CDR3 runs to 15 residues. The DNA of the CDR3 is TGTGCCAGCAGCTCAGAAGGGGGCACGGACACTGAAGCTTTCTTT. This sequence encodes CASSSEGGTDTEAFF. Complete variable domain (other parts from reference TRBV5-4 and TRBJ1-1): ETGVTQSPTHLIKTRGQQVTLRCSSQSGHNTVSWYQQALGQGPQFIFQYYREEENGRGNFPPRFSGLQFPNYSSELNVNALELDDSALYLCASSSEGGTDTEAFFGQGTRLTVV.

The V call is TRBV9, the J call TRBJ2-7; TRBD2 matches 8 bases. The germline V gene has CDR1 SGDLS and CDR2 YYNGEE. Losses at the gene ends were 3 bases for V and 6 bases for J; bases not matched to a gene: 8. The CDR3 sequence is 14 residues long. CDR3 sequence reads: CASSDGTSVTEQYF. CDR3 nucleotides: TGTGCCAGCAGCGACGGGACTAGTGTCACCGAGCAGTACTTC. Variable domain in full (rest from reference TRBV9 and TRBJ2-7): DSGVTQTPKHLITATGQRVTLRCSPRSGDLSVYWYQQSLDQGLQFLIQYYNGEERAKGNILERFSAQQFPDLHSELNLSSLELGDSALYFCASSDGTSVTEQYFGPGTRLTVT.

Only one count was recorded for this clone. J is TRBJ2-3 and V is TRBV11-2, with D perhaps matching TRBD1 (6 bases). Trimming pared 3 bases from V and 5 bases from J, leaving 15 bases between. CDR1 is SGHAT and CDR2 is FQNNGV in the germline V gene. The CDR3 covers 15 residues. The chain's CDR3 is CASSLILGAKDTQYF. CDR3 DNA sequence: TGTGCCAGCAGCTTGATTTTGGGGGCCAAAGATACGCAGTATTTT.

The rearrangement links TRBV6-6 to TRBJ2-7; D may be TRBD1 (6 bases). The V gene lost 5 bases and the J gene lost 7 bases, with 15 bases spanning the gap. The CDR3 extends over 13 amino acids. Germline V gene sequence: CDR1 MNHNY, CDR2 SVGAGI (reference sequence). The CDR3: CASSRSGVGEQYF. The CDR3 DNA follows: TGTGCCAGCAGTCGATCAGGGGTTGGAGAGCAGTACTTC.

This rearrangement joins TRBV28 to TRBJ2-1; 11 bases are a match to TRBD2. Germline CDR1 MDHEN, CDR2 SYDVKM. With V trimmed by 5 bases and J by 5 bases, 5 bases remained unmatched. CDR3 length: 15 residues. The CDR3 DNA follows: TGTGCCAGCAGTCTAGCGGGAGGCCACCACAATGAGCAGTTCTTC. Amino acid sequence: CASSLAGGHHNEQFF.

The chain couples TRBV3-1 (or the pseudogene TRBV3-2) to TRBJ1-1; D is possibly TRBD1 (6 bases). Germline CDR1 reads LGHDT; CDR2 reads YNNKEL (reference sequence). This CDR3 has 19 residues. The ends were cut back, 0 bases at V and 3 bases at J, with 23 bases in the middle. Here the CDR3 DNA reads TGTGCCAGCAGCCAAGATGCCTTCACAGGGATCGGCGAGGACACTGAAGCTTTCTTT. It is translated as CASSQDAFTGIGEDTEAFF.